These 27 T cell receptor beta chains were all obtained from the same sample, sequenced in a study of response to subunit inactivated influenza vaccine. In TCRdb, the RT-PCR reads were re-called with MiXCR into one record per CDR3 protein. The sample has 650,000 to 800,000 distinct CDR3 sequences; approximately 15% are singletons. The starting material was PBMCs from blood, obtained around 15 days before vaccination. These receptors were collected from a man aged 45-65 years who received an inactivated influenza vaccine.

There are a few counts of this clonotype. The V and J genes are TRBV18 and TRBJ2-7, with D perhaps matching TRBD1 (6 bases). Trimming took off 6 bases at V and 3 bases at J, with 12 bases between the two ends. Germline lookup yields CDR1 KGHSH and CDR2 LQKENI. This CDR3 has 13 amino acids. In DNA, the CDR3 is TGTGCCAGCTCTCCAGACAGGCGCTACGAGCAGTACTTC. It translates to CASSPDRRYEQYF.

This clonotype was recorded a few times. This chain uses TRBV20-1 with TRBJ2-1; D may correspond to TRBD1 or TRBD2 (6 bases each). The V gene lost 6 bases and the J gene lost 6 bases, with 21 bases spanning the gap. The CDR3 has 15 amino acids. Germline V gene sequence: CDR1 DFQATT, CDR2 SNEGSKA (reference sequence). This CDR3 reads CSAPGVAEDPNEQFF. CDR3 sequence (DNA): TGCAGTGCCCCAGGGGTAGCGGAGGACCCCAATGAGCAGTTCTTC.

This clonotype was counted between two and nine times. This rearrangement joins TRBV29-1 to TRBJ1-4, with TRBD1 matching over 7 bases. The germline V gene has CDR1 SQVTM and CDR2 ANQGSEA. Losses at the gene ends were 7 bases for V and 5 bases for J; bases not matched to a gene: 4. This CDR3 has 12 amino acids. The CDR3 loop is CSAGQANEKLFF. CDR3 nucleotides: TGCAGCGCCGGACAGGCAAATGAAAAACTGTTTTTT.

This clonotype was seen repeatedly, ten times or more. The rearrangement uses TRBV5-1 and TRBJ2-2; 8 nucleotides align to TRBD2. The V gene's germline CDR1 is SGHRS and CDR2 YFSETQ. V shed 0 bases and J 6 bases; nucleotides not matched to a gene: 1. This CDR3 contains 14 residues. CDR3 loop: CASSLDGRAGELFF. For the CDR3, the DNA is TGCGCCAGCAGCTTGGACGGGAGGGCCGGGGAGCTGTTTTTT.

This chain uses TRBV28 with TRBJ1-5, with TRBD1 matching over 8 bases. Trimming at V came to 8 bases and at J to 7 bases, leaving 13 bases not matched to a gene. Germline CDR1 reads MDHEN; CDR2 reads SYDVKM. This CDR3 comprises 15 residues. DNA of the CDR3: TGTGCCAGCGGCTTTTTTACAGGGGGGGGGCAGCCCCAGCATTTT. Encoded protein: CASGFFTGGGQPQHF.

This clonotype was found many times. The V gene is TRBV4-2, the J gene TRBJ2-1, with 11 bases identical to TRBD2. CDR3 length: 15 residues. The germline gives CDR1 LGHNA, CDR2 YNFKEQ. V was pared by 3 bases and J by 7 bases, with 5 bases of the junction left unmatched. As DNA, the CDR3 is TGTGCCAGCAGCCACTTAGCGGGAGGGGTAAATGAGCAGTTCTTC. It codes for CASSHLAGGVNEQFF.

This clonotype was seen a few times. The rearrangement joins TRBV3-1 to TRBJ2-5; 13 bases are a match to TRBD2. This CDR3 has 19 residues. The germline gives CDR1 LGHDT, CDR2 YNNKEL (reference sequence). V was clipped by 0 bases and J by 1 base; unmatched bases: 8. CDR3 nucleotide sequence: TGTGCCAGCAGCCAAGAAATTACTAGCGGGGGGGGACCCCAAGAGACCCAGTACTTC. It codes for CASSQEITSGGGPQETQYF.

Only a few counts were recorded for this clonotype. The chain is built from TRBV12-3 or TRBV12-4 and TRBJ1-2; D may be TRBD1 (5 bases). With 5 bases removed from V and 5 bases from J, the gap between germline ends came to 15 bases. The CDR3 sequence is 14 residues long. Here the CDR3 DNA reads TGTGCCAGCAGTCTCCAACGGGGGGGTTATGGCTACACCTTC. This codes for CASSLQRGGYGYTF.

The gene calls are TRBV7-2 and TRBJ2-7; TRBD1 or TRBD2 may be the D gene (5 bases each). This CDR3 has 13 amino acids. Germline lookup yields CDR1 SGHTA and CDR2 FQGNSA. V dropped 6 bases and J dropped 6 bases, with 15 bases sitting between them. The CDR3 reads CASRPGTHGEQYF. The CDR3 nucleotides are TGTGCCAGCAGACCCGGGACCCACGGCGAGCAGTACTTC.

The sample holds a few counts of this clonotype. V usage is TRBV4-3 and J usage is TRBJ1-2; no definite D call. Trimming took 0 bases from V and 7 from J, leaving 12 bases between them. This CDR3 region has 14 residues. Germline V CDR1 and CDR2: LGHNA, YSLEER. The CDR3 bases are TGCGCCAGCAGCCAAGAGAGGCGGGATTTTGGCTACACCTTC. As protein: CASSQERRDFGYTF.

The rearrangement links TRBV18 to TRBJ2-1, with no clear D. Trimming pared 0 bases from V and 8 bases from J, leaving 11 bases between. This CDR3 is 14 amino acids long. Germline values: CDR1 KGHSH, CDR2 LQKENI. The CDR3 nucleotides read TGTGCCAGCTCACCACCGGCCCGATCTCATGAGCAGTTCTTC. Its protein is CASSPPARSHEQFF. The complete variable domain, with remaining parts taken from reference TRBV18 and TRBJ2-1, reads NAGVMQNPRHLVRRRGQEARLRCSPMKGHSHVYWYRQLPEEGLKFMVYLQKENIIDESGMPKERFSAEFPKEGPSILRIQQVVRGDSAAYFCASSPPARSHEQFFGPGTRLTVL.

The table lists this clonotype with a few counts. The chain uses TRBV4-1 and TRBJ2-1; D remains ambiguous. The germline CDR1 and CDR2 sequences are MGHRA and YSYEKL. V was pared by 1 base and J by 6 bases, with 16 bases between. This CDR3 is built from 16 residues. The DNA of the CDR3 is TGCGCCAGCAGCCAAGTGATGGTGGACGGCTTCAATGAGCAGTTCTTC. Amino acid sequence: CASSQVMVDGFNEQFF.

This clonotype was seen more than once but under ten times. The chain uses TRBV15 and TRBJ2-7; D might be TRBD1 (6 bases). The CDR3 runs to 16 residues. V was clipped by 5 bases and J by 0 bases, with 17 bases between them. Germline assignment: CDR1 LNHNV and CDR2 YYDKDF (reference sequence). The CDR3 nucleotides are TGTGCCACCAGCGGGGAGCTTGACAGGAGCTCCTACGAGCAGTACTTC. Its translation is CATSGELDRSSYEQYF. Drawing the rest from reference TRBV15 and TRBJ2-7, the complete variable domain is DAMVIQNPRYQVTQFGKPVTLSCSQTLNHNVMYWYQQKSSQAPKLLFHYYDKDFNNEADTPDNFQSRRPNTSFCFLDIRSPGLGDTAMYLCATSGELDRSSYEQYFGPGTRLTVT.

Only a few counts were recorded for this clonotype. This chain connects TRBV11-2 to TRBJ2-5; D possibly corresponds to TRBD1 (5 bases). Trimming removed 6 bases from V and 0 bases from J, with 14 bases in between. The CDR3 has 15 residues. CDR1 and CDR2 (germline): SGHAT, FQNNGV. CDR3 nucleotide sequence: TGTGCCAGCAGACACCCGAAAGGGGACCAAGAGACCCAGTACTTC. Translated, it gives CASRHPKGDQETQYF.

V is TRBV20-1 and J is TRBJ2-5; D gene ambiguous. The germline V gene encodes CDR1 DFQATT and CDR2 SNEGSKA (reference sequence). Trimming stripped 0 bases from V and 0 bases from J, with 8 bases between. This CDR3 spans 14 amino acids. The CDR3 DNA sequence: TGCAGTGCTAGAGATTTCGCTAACCAAGAGACCCAGTACTTC. Its translation is CSARDFANQETQYF.

This clonotype was counted a few times. The V gene is TRBV11-2, the J gene TRBJ2-7; 8 positions match TRBD1. J gave up 3 bases and V 7 bases, and 8 bases lay outside the gene matches. Per the germline V gene, CDR1 is SGHAT and CDR2 is FQNNGV. This CDR3 spans 14 amino acids. The CDR3 sequence is CASTPGQEVYEQYF. In DNA, the CDR3 is TGTGCCAGCACCCCGGGACAGGAAGTCTACGAGCAGTACTTC.

The gene calls are TRBV6-5 and TRBJ1-1; weak D call: TRBD1 (5 bases). Germline V lookup: CDR1 MNHEY, CDR2 SVGAGI. This CDR3 region has 16 residues. The V end was cut by 4 bases, the J end by 0 bases, with 15 bases between. CDR3 in DNA: TGTGCCAGCAGTTCAGTCGTGGGACGAATGAACACTGAAGCTTTCTTT. Translation: CASSSVVGRMNTEAFF.

CDR3 sequence: CASSLMTGYSNQPQHF. The DNA for the CDR3 is TGTGCCAGCAGCTTGATGACAGGCTATAGCAATCAGCCCCAGCATTTT. The rearrangement uses TRBV5-8 and TRBJ1-5, with a possible D match to TRBD1 (6 bases). CDR1 and CDR2 (germline): SGHTS, YDEGEE. CDR3 length: 16 residues. Trimming left V 1 base short and J 0 bases short, with 11 bases between.

The chain carries TRBV24-1 and TRBJ2-1; D possibly corresponds to TRBD1 (6 bases). Per the germline V gene, CDR1 is KGHDR and CDR2 is SFDVKD. The CDR3 is made up of 13 amino acids. The V end was cut by 5 bases, the J end by 9 bases, with 13 bases between. The CDR3 reads CATSVNRASEQFF. Here the CDR3 DNA reads TGTGCCACCAGTGTAAACAGGGCAAGTGAGCAGTTCTTC.

This clonotype was found a few times. The V call is TRBV27, the J call TRBJ2-6; unclear D gene. Germline lookup yields CDR1 MNHEY and CDR2 SMNVEV (reference sequence). CDR3 length: 14 residues. Trimming removed 4 bases at V and 4 bases at J, with 8 bases between. DNA for the CDR3: TGTGCCAGCAGTTCTTTTATGGGGGCCAACGTCCTGACTTTC. Translated, it gives CASSSFMGANVLTF. The full variable domain, with the rest looked up from reference TRBV27 and TRBJ2-6, is EAQVTQNPRYLITVTGKKLTVTCSQNMNHEYMSWYRQDPGLGLRQIYYSMNVEVTDKGDVPEGYKVSRKEKRNFPLILESPSPNQTSLYFCASSSFMGANVLTFGAGSRLTVL.

This clonotype was found a few times. The rearrangement joins TRBV27 to TRBJ2-3; 10 nucleotides line up with TRBD2. With V trimmed by 2 bases and J by 7 bases, 6 bases remained unmatched. Germline V gives CDR1 MNHEY, CDR2 SMNVEV (reference sequence). This CDR3 contains 15 residues. CDR3 nucleotide sequence: TGTGCCAGCAGTTTACAGGCTAGCGGGGGCTATACGCAGTATTTT. It encodes CASSLQASGGYTQYF.

This clonotype was seen many times. The chain has TRBV27 and TRBJ2-7; 11 positions agree with TRBD1. CDR3 length equals 15 residues. With 5 bases clipped from V and 3 bases from J, the junction kept 6 bases outside the gene matches. Germline V gene data show CDR1 as MNHEY and CDR2 as SMNVEV (reference sequence). The CDR3 sequence: CASSMKDRGHYEQYF. In DNA, the CDR3 is TGTGCCAGCAGTATGAAGGACAGGGGGCACTACGAGCAGTACTTC.

This clonotype was recorded a few times. The rearrangement joins TRBV29-1 to TRBJ1-2; 9 bases are a match to TRBD1. The germline gives CDR1 SQVTM, CDR2 ANQGSEA. The V and J ends lost 2 bases and 2 bases, in that order; junction bases with no gene match: 3. The CDR3 consists of 14 residues. This CDR3 is CSVEHGTGNYGYTF. CDR3 DNA sequence: TGCAGCGTTGAACATGGGACAGGGAACTATGGCTACACCTTC.

The chain carries TRBV20-1 and TRBJ2-1, with 8 bases identical to TRBD2. This CDR3 has 20 amino acids. V dropped 3 bases and J dropped 2; count of bases not matched to a gene: 21. Germline CDR1 DFQATT, CDR2 SNEGSKA (reference sequence). CDR3 sequence reads: CSASGISSGGPSHPYNEQFF. CDR3 nucleotides: TGCAGTGCTAGTGGAATTTCAAGCGGGGGCCCATCACATCCCTACAATGAGCAGTTCTTC.

The chain couples TRBV28 to TRBJ2-3, with D possibly being TRBD1 (6 bases). The V end was cut by 6 bases, the J end by 2 bases, with 21 bases between. This CDR3 has 17 residues. Per germline, CDR1 MDHEN and CDR2 SYDVKM. The CDR3 region is CASSSGEILRTTDTQYF. The CDR3 DNA sequence: TGTGCCAGCAGCTCAGGGGAGATCCTGAGAACCACAGATACGCAGTATTTT.

This clonotype was counted only a few times. The chain joins TRBV5-5 to TRBJ2-7; 12 bases match TRBD2. Germline trimming cut 0 bases from V and 4 bases from J; bases unmatched to any gene: 8. The germline V gene encodes CDR1 SGHKS and CDR2 YYEKEE (reference sequence). There are 17 residues in the CDR3. This CDR3 is CASSLGTSGIFVYEQYF. The DNA of the CDR3 is TGTGCCAGCAGCTTGGGGACTAGCGGGATATTCGTGTACGAGCAGTACTTC.

This rearrangement joins TRBV12-3 or TRBV12-4 to TRBJ1-5; perhaps TRBD1 as D (6 bases). V was shortened by 5 bases and J by 9 bases, with 14 bases between the two germline ends. The CDR3 length is 13 residues. The CDR3 sequence is CASSLGQTTPQHF. CDR3 DNA sequence: TGTGCCAGCAGTCTCGGACAGACGACGCCCCAGCATTTT.